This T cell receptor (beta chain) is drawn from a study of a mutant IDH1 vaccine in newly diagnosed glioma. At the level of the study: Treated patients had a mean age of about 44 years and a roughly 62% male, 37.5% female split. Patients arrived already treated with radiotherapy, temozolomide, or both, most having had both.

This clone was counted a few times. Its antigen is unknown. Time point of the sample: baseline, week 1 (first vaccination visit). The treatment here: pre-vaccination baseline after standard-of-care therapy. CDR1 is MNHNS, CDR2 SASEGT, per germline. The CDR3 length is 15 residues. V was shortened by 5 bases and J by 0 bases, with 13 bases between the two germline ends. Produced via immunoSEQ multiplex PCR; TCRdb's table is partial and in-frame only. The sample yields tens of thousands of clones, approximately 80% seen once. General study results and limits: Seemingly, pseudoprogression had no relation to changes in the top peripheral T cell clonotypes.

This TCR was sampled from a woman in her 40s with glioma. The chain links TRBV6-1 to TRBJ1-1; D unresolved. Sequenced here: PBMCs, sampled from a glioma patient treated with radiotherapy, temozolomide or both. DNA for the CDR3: TGTGCCAGCAGTCTCCTCTCAGGTATGAACACTGAAGCTTTCTTT. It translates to CASSLLSGMNTEAFF.